This TCR beta chain was identified in a study of persistence of HIV-infected CD4 T cells. Lysates of CMV-infected fibroblasts at 8 to 10 ug/mL stimulated these cells. Responding CD4+ T cells were sorted by upregulation of both CD40 ligand and CD69. Study outcomes and limitations: The rare CMV-responding cells with HIV-1 proviruses were not separately TCR-sequenced.

The germline CDR1 and CDR2 sequences are SNHLY and FYNNEI. The length of the CDR3 is 15 residues. Trimming at V came to 6 bases and at J to 5 bases, leaving 11 bases not matched to a gene. Of note for this clone: The antigen remains unidentified.

Sequencing used immunoSEQ version 4 in survey mode. Clones were sequenced by immunoSEQ multiplex PCR, and TCRdb holds only the in-frame ones, with some missing. The data hold about 7,500 clones, with about 56% observed a single time. The receptor's source is an adult man with HIV who was CMV-seropositive. The sample consisted of CD4+ T cells sorted from PBMCs after 18-hour stimulation, taken from a patient who received antiretroviral therapy. The chain couples TRBV2 to TRBJ1-1; TRBD1 matches at 8 bases. The CDR3 bases are TGTGCCAGCAGGGGCGAAAACAGGGGGAGGACTGAAGCTTTCTTT. Protein sequence: CASRGENRGRTEAFF.